This TCR beta chain appears in the sequencing data of a study of blood T cells in healthy people across ages. Study observations and caveats: The donors' CMV status was not determined, possibly confounding changes in expanded clonotypes.

Germline-derived CDR1 and CDR2 are SGHKS and YYEKEE (reference sequence). The CDR3 loop spans 12 amino acids. Combining a sample-barcoded 5' primer with a J-beta primer mix, a second PCR ran for roughly 7 to 11 cycles. TCRdb called the 5' RACE reads again in MiXCR, with one record for every CDR3 protein. The table includes about 670,000 distinct CDR3 sequences, approximately 40% detected once. Notes on this clonotype: The antigen is unknown. The junction does not match germline at one end; this may be a read error.

The receptor was isolated from a man older than 75 in good health. The sequencing sample was made of blood. V gene TRBV5-5 combines with J gene TRBJ2-4; D gene unclear. CDR3 sequence: CASSRTKNLQYF. CDR3 DNA sequence: TGTGCCAGCAGCCGGACCAAAAACCTTCAGTACTTT.